A single sample gave rise to the 16 T cell receptor beta chains below, sequenced in a study of T cell responses to AZD1222 COVID-19 vaccine. The table came from immunoSEQ multiplex PCR; TCRdb's copy has only in-frame clones and leaves some out. This sample has about 140,000 clones, with around 90% found just once. The material was peripheral blood, obtained on day 0 of AZD1222 vaccination. These TCRs come from an adult in good health.

This chain connects TRBV6-5 to TRBJ1-1, with D perhaps TRBD1 (5 bases). Germline V lookup: CDR1 MNHEY, CDR2 SVGAGI. V was trimmed by 2 bases and J by 1 base, leaving 11 bases between them. This CDR3 is 15 amino acids long. Written as DNA, the CDR3 is TGTGCCAGCAGTTACCAGGGACGGAGGAACACTGAAGCTTTCTTT. The encoded protein is CASSYQGRRNTEAFF.

This chain links TRBV27 with TRBJ2-7; TRBD2 aligns across 7 bases. The junction had 5 bases not matched to a gene; V was cut back by 2 bases and J by 4 bases. Germline lookup yields CDR1 MNHEY and CDR2 SMNVEV (reference sequence). The CDR3 sequence is 14 residues long. The CDR3 loop reads CASSLKGLHYEQYF. The CDR3 DNA is TGTGCCAGCAGTTTAAAGGGACTACATTACGAGCAGTACTTC.

The CDR3 DNA sequence: TGTGCCAGCAGCTTAGCGGAGACTAGCGGGAACACCGGGGAGCTGTTTTTT. It is translated as CASSLAETSGNTGELFF. The chain has TRBV7-9 and TRBJ2-2, with 9 positions matching TRBD2. V gave up 0 bases and J gave up 1 base; unmatched junction bases: 3. This CDR3 has 17 residues. Germline CDR1 is SEHNR and CDR2 is FQNEAQ (reference sequence).

The V gene is TRBV5-4, the J gene TRBJ1-2; no clear D. Germline-derived CDR1 and CDR2 are SGHNT and YYREEE (reference sequence). Deletions cut 2 bases from V and 5 bases from J, with 7 bases between. There are 12 residues in the CDR3. In nucleotides, the CDR3 is TGTGCCAGCAGCTTAACGGAATATGGCTACACCTTC. This sequence encodes CASSLTEYGYTF.

The J gene is TRBJ1-2, the V gene TRBV11-2; the D gene is possibly TRBD1 (5 bases). V lost 5 bases, J lost 2 bases, and 12 bases lay in between. This CDR3 comprises 14 residues. Germline V gene sequence: CDR1 SGHAT, CDR2 FQNNGV. The CDR3 sequence is CASSTFQGNYGYTF. The DNA for the CDR3 is TGTGCCAGCAGCACCTTTCAGGGAAACTATGGCTACACCTTC.

This chain uses TRBV16 with TRBJ1-5, with a possible D match to TRBD1 (5 bases). The CDR3 covers 16 residues. The germline V and J ends were trimmed by 0 bases and 4 bases, with 13 bases remaining between them. CDR1 KGHSY and CDR2 FQNENV come from the germline V gene. The DNA for the CDR3 is TGTGCCAGCAGCCAATCGGGAGGGTGGGGGAATCAGCCCCAGCATTTT. Protein: CASSQSGGWGNQPQHF.

The chain joins TRBV14 to TRBJ1-2; D uncertain. Trimming cost V 8 bases and J 2 bases, with 15 bases left between them. In germline, CDR1 is SGHDN, CDR2 FVKESK. The CDR3 is 14 amino acids. DNA of the CDR3: TGTGCCAGCGCCTTCGCGGGCCTCAACTATGGCTACACCTTC. It is translated as CASAFAGLNYGYTF.

This chain links TRBV21-1 with TRBJ1-2. TRBV21-1 is a pseudogene. The CDR3 has 15 amino acids. CDR3 DNA: TGTGCCAGCAGCAAGGGGTTACACATCCCGAGGGGCTACACCTTC. This encodes CASSKGLHIPRGYTF.

V is TRBV19 and J is TRBJ1-2; no clear D. Per germline, CDR1 LNHDA and CDR2 SQIVND (reference sequence). V lost 3 bases, J lost 7 bases, and 9 bases lay in between. The CDR3 is 12 residues long. CDR3 loop: CASSMMGSGYTF. The CDR3 coding sequence is TGTGCCAGTAGTATGATGGGTAGTGGCTACACCTTC.

This rearrangement joins TRBV4-2 to TRBJ2-3; 13 bases are shared with TRBD2. CDR3 length: 16 amino acids. The V gene's germline CDR1 is LGHNA and CDR2 YNFKEQ. With V trimmed by 1 base and J by 8 bases, 6 bases remained unmatched. CDR3 coding DNA: TGTGCCAGCAGCCAAGCGGGACTAGCGGGACCTGGTACGCAGTATTTT. Translated: CASSQAGLAGPGTQYF.

The chain couples TRBV12-5 to TRBJ2-1; 11 nucleotides align to TRBD2. Germline CDR1 reads LGHNT; CDR2 reads FRNRAP. This CDR3 contains 20 residues. With 0 bases clipped from V and 2 bases from J, the junction kept 12 bases outside the gene matches. Here the CDR3 reads CASGLVLPLAGGRAYNEQFF. CDR3 bases: TGTGCTAGTGGTTTGGTACTACCCTTAGCGGGAGGGCGTGCCTACAATGAGCAGTTCTTC. The full variable domain, completed using reference TRBV12-5 and TRBJ2-1, is DARVTQTPRHKVTEMGQEVTMRCQPILGHNTVFWYRQTMMQGLELLAYFRNRAPLDDSGMPKDRFSAEMPDATLATLKIQPSEPRDSAVYFCASGLVLPLAGGRAYNEQFFGPGTRLTVL.

V is TRBV15 and J is TRBJ1-1, with a weak D call TRBD1 (6 bases). CDR1 is LNHNV, CDR2 YYDKDF, per germline (reference sequence). The CDR3 covers 17 residues. Trimming removed 2 bases from V and 3 bases from J, with 19 bases in between. The CDR3 sequence: CATSRSTGPYVYTEAFF. For the CDR3, the DNA is TGTGCCACCAGCAGATCGACAGGACCCTATGTCTACACTGAAGCTTTCTTT. The whole variable domain, filled in from reference TRBV15 and TRBJ1-1, reads DAMVIQNPRYQVTQFGKPVTLSCSQTLNHNVMYWYQQKSSQAPKLLFHYYDKDFNNEADTPDNFQSRRPNTSFCFLDIRSPGLGDTAMYLCATSRSTGPYVYTEAFFGQGTRLTVV.

The rearrangement links TRBV3-1 (or the pseudogene TRBV3-2) to TRBJ1-2, with TRBD1 identical over 8 bases. The CDR3 spans 15 residues. Germline V gene lookup returns CDR1 LGHDT and CDR2 YNNKEL (reference sequence). J was trimmed by 7 bases and V by 1 base; bases with no gene match: 8. The CDR3 bases are TGTGCCAGCAGCCAAGGCACCCTGGACAGGGTTGGCTACACCTTC. Its translation: CASSQGTLDRVGYTF.

The gene calls are TRBV30 and TRBJ1-1; D not certain. Germline lookup yields CDR1 GTSNPN and CDR2 SVGIG (reference sequence). The CDR3 is made up of 12 amino acids. Between the trimmed V and J ends, which lost 5 bases and 0 bases, there was a span of 7 bases. The DNA of the CDR3 is TGTGCCTGGGGAGGGATGAACACTGAAGCTTTCTTT. As protein: CAWGGMNTEAFF.

This chain uses TRBV6-5 with TRBJ1-5, with D perhaps matching TRBD1 (5 bases). Per the germline V gene, CDR1 is MNHEY and CDR2 is SVGAGI. V was shortened by 6 bases and J by 6 bases, with 12 bases between the two germline ends. The CDR3 extends over 13 amino acids. CDR3 nucleotides: TGTGCCAGCAGGGACACTCGGGGTCAGCCCCAGCATTTT. Residues: CASRDTRGQPQHF.

V gene TRBV6-2 or TRBV6-3 combines with J gene TRBJ2-2; the D gene is possibly TRBD2 (6 bases). This CDR3 comprises 18 residues. The V gene lost 0 bases and the J gene lost 0 bases, with 14 bases spanning the gap. Germline CDR1 and CDR2: MNHEY and SVGEGT. CDR3 DNA sequence: TGTGCCAGCAGTTACTCGACGCGGAGGGTGACGAACACCGGGGAGCTGTTTTTT. Translated, it gives CASSYSTRRVTNTGELFF.